The T cell receptor beta chain described here comes from a study of T-cell reconstitution after alpha-beta-depleted transplantation in children. Per germline, CDR1 SGHRS and CDR2 YFSETQ. The CDR3 is 15 amino acids. Trimming stripped 4 bases from V and 2 bases from J, with 13 bases between. Unique molecular identifiers were incorporated into the prepared TCRbeta library. In TCRdb, the PCR reads were re-called with MiXCR into one record per CDR3 protein. The data hold roughly 790,000 distinct CDR3 sequences, with approximately 15% observed a single time. The study, taken as a whole, reports: The study traced high day-60 TCRbeta diversity in some patients to surviving recipient T cells and thymic progenitors. One year after transplant, T-cell counts and diversity came mostly from newly produced T cells.

This clonotype appeared many times. Its antigen is unidentified. Source: PBMCs, mostly from graft donor cells, taken 360 days after TCRalphabeta/CD19-depleted stem cell transplant. The genes are TRBV5-1 and TRBJ2-1; D might be TRBD1 (6 bases). This receptor was identified in a male patient younger than 18 who had a stem cell transplant for acute lymphoblastic leukemia, so the T cells may come from the graft donor. In DNA form, the CDR3 reads TGCGCCAGCAGCCCAGGGCAGGGGACCTACAATGAGCAGTTCTTC. Protein: CASSPGQGTYNEQFF.